Below are 15 T cell receptor beta chains sequenced from a single sample in a study of radiotherapy plus CTLA-4 blockade in lung cancer. Assay used: immunoSEQ multiplex PCR; TCRdb lists only in-frame clones, some missing. This table has roughly 100,000 clones, approximately 81% appearing once. This specimen consisted of peripheral blood, obtained from a patient treated with radiotherapy plus ipilimumab. These receptors all stem from a human donor with non-small cell lung cancer that progressed on radiotherapy plus ipilimumab. Some clones in this sample may be carry-over from other donors' samples.

Only a few counts were recorded for this clone. The chain recombines TRBV4-3 with TRBJ1-1; TRBD1 is a possible D gene (5 bases). The V end lost 2 bases, the J end lost 6 bases, and 10 bases lay between the germline ends. The CDR3 runs 13 residues. CDR1 and CDR2 from the germline V gene are LGHNA and YSLEER. CDR3 sequence: CASSQQGLAEAFF. Here the CDR3 DNA reads TGCGCCAGCAGCCAACAGGGTCTGGCTGAAGCTTTCTTT.

The CDR3 DNA follows: TGCGCCAGCAGCTTGAGTCCGGGGCCGGGGACTGAAGCTTTCTTT. Translated, it gives CASSLSPGPGTEAFF. The chain links TRBV5-1 to TRBJ1-1; TRBD1 might be the D (5 bases). The germline V gene has CDR1 SGHRS and CDR2 YFSETQ. The CDR3 is 15 residues long. V was cut by 1 base and J by 5 bases, with 15 bases left in between.

The rearrangement links TRBV29-1 to TRBJ1-2, with 8 bases matching TRBD1. CDR3 length equals 14 residues. The V gene's germline CDR1 is SQVTM and CDR2 ANQGSEA. The ends lost 1 base at V and 5 bases at J; junction bases unmatched: 6. This CDR3 reads CSVEVLTGAYGYTF. The CDR3 DNA reads TGCAGCGTTGAAGTTCTGACAGGGGCATATGGCTACACCTTC.

The rearrangement links TRBV5-1 to TRBJ1-1; D gene ambiguous. The CDR3 is 11 residues long. Germline V gene lookup returns CDR1 SGHRS and CDR2 YFSETQ. Deletions cut 4 bases from V and 1 base from J, with 2 bases between. In DNA form, the CDR3 reads TGCGCCAGCAGCGAGAACACTGAAGCTTTCTTT. Protein product: CASSENTEAFF.

V gene TRBV5-6 combines with J gene TRBJ1-1, with unresolved D. The germline CDR1 and CDR2 sequences are SGHDT and YYEEEE. V was clipped by 5 bases and J by 8 bases, with 10 bases between them. The CDR3 is made up of 11 amino acids. In DNA, the CDR3 is TGTGCCAGCAGTAATACATGGGAAGCTTTCTTT. As protein: CASSNTWEAFF.

In its sample, this clone was seen once. V usage is TRBV6-4 and J usage is TRBJ2-3, with 8 positions matching TRBD1. The CDR3 has 15 amino acids. Trimming removed 6 bases from V and 1 base from J; junction bases left unmatched: 6. Germline CDR1 and CDR2: MRHNA and SNTAGT. CDR3 region: CASSYGQGGTDTQYF. The CDR3, as DNA: TGTGCCAGCAGCTACGGACAGGGCGGCACAGATACGCAGTATTTT.

The rearrangement links TRBV19 to TRBJ1-5, with D maybe TRBD1 (5 bases). The germline V gene encodes CDR1 LNHDA and CDR2 SQIVND (reference sequence). This CDR3 comprises 15 residues. Trimming took 7 bases from V and 2 from J, leaving 15 bases between them. Here the CDR3 reads CASTTKGSGNQPQHF. The DNA of the CDR3 is TGTGCCAGTACCACGAAGGGGTCGGGCAATCAGCCCCAGCATTTT.

The rearrangement links TRBV18 to TRBJ2-3; D ambiguous. Trimming left V 5 bases short and J 2 bases short, with 8 bases between. Germline V CDR1 and CDR2: KGHSH, LQKENI. This CDR3 has 13 residues. This chain's CDR3 is CASSTLNTDTQYF. The CDR3 DNA reads as TGTGCCAGCTCAACACTGAACACAGATACGCAGTATTTT. Full variable domain (remainder filled in from reference TRBV18 and TRBJ2-3): NAGVMQNPRHLVRRRGQEARLRCSPMKGHSHVYWYRQLPEEGLKFMVYLQKENIIDESGMPKERFSAEFPKEGPSILRIQQVVRGDSAAYFCASSTLNTDTQYFGPGTRLTVL.

This clone was counted once. The gene calls are TRBV4-2 and TRBJ1-1; a weak D match, TRBD1 (5 bases). The V and J ends lost 6 bases and 3 bases respectively, with 11 bases between them. CDR1 is LGHNA and CDR2 is YNFKEQ in the germline V gene. The CDR3 loop spans 13 amino acids. CDR3 region: CASSPGGYTEAFF. CDR3 coding DNA: TGTGCCAGCAGTCCGGGGGGGTACACTGAAGCTTTCTTT.

The genes are TRBV5-6 and TRBJ2-7, with a weak D call TRBD1 (6 bases). Trimming took 4 bases from V and 4 from J, leaving 21 bases between them. The CDR3 consists of 16 residues. Per the germline V gene, CDR1 is SGHDT and CDR2 is YYEEEE. The CDR3: CASSQNRDRLGYEQYF. Written as DNA, the CDR3 is TGTGCCAGCAGCCAGAACAGGGACCGACTTGGGTACGAGCAGTACTTC.

The chain uses TRBV5-1 and TRBJ1-4; D ambiguous. The CDR3 length is 15 residues. Trimming cost V 0 bases and J 8 bases, with 14 bases left between them. CDR1 SGHRS and CDR2 YFSETQ come from the germline V gene. The CDR3 protein is CASSLGDLIGEKLFF. In DNA form, the CDR3 reads TGCGCCAGCAGCTTGGGTGATCTCATAGGAGAAAAACTGTTTTTT.

V gene TRBV4-3 combines with J gene TRBJ1-1, with D unresolved. From germline, CDR1 is LGHNA and CDR2 YSLEER. The CDR3 runs to 15 residues. V dropped 1 base and J dropped 8 bases, with 17 bases sitting between them. The CDR3 sequence is CASSQAGGLRPEAFF. CDR3 nucleotides: TGCGCCAGCAGCCAAGCTGGCGGATTAAGGCCCGAAGCTTTCTTT.

The chain employs TRBV18 and TRBJ1-4; unclear D gene. CDR1 and CDR2 from the germline V gene are KGHSH and LQKENI. Trimming removed 3 bases from V and 8 bases from J, with 10 bases in between. CDR3 length equals 13 residues. CDR3 residues: CASSPLQREKLFF. The CDR3 DNA is TGTGCCAGCTCACCGTTACAGAGGGAAAAACTGTTTTTT.

This clone appeared once. The chain joins TRBV6-5 to TRBJ2-5; D remains unclear. Trimming removed 0 bases at V and 1 base at J, with 6 bases between. The germline V gene encodes CDR1 MNHEY and CDR2 SVGAGI. CDR3 size: 14 residues. Written as DNA, the CDR3 is TGTGCCAGCAGTTACTCGCACAGCCAAGAGACCCAGTACTTC. It yields the protein CASSYSHSQETQYF.

This sequence joins TRBV21-1 and TRBJ2-3; TRBD2 is the table's D call, not checked against the DNA. TRBV21-1 is termed a pseudogene. The CDR3 sequence is 16 residues long. CDR3 loop: CASSKKDSSSTDTQYF. CDR3 nucleotide sequence: TGTGCCAGCAGCAAGAAGGACTCGTCTAGCACAGATACGCAGTATTTT.